The 27 T cell receptor beta chains listed next were all sequenced from one sample in a study of cytomegalovirus exposure and HLA in healthy donors. Primers for the PCR totalled 60 Vbeta and 13 Jbeta. The protocol was immunoSEQ multiplex PCR, while the TCRdb copy is restricted to in-frame clones and leaves out a portion. The table lists roughly 190,000 clones, with approximately 0.72% in the top ten. Source material: PBMCs. Receptors were obtained from a young woman in good health and CMV-seropositive.

The chain has TRBV6-1 and TRBJ1-1; 7 bases map to TRBD1. The CDR3 length is 15 residues. The ends lost 5 bases at V and 0 bases at J; junction bases unmatched: 6. CDR1 is MNHNS, CDR2 SASEGT, per germline. The chain's CDR3 is CASSLQGNVNTEAFF. CDR3 DNA: TGTGCCAGCAGTCTACAGGGGAACGTGAACACTGAAGCTTTCTTT.

The CDR3 loop is CASSQGINTEAFF. The CDR3 nucleotides are TGTGCCAGCAGCCAGGGGATTAACACTGAAGCTTTCTTT. J is TRBJ1-1 and V is TRBV7-3, with D perhaps TRBD1 (6 bases). This CDR3 region has 13 residues. Germline V gene data show CDR1 as SGHTA and CDR2 as FQGTGA. V lost 5 bases and J 2 bases, leaving 9 bases between the germline ends.

The DNA of the CDR3 is TGTGCCACAGACAGGGGGCGTTTCATCTCTGGGGCCAACGTCCTGACTTTC. This gives the protein CATDRGRFISGANVLTF. The V gene is TRBV7-9, the J gene TRBJ2-6, with TRBD1 matching over 10 bases. CDR3 length: 17 residues. The germline V gene has CDR1 SEHNR and CDR2 FQNEAQ (reference sequence). Trimming at V came to 10 bases and at J to 0 bases, leaving 9 bases not matched to a gene.

The rearrangement uses TRBV5-1 and TRBJ2-3; D is ambiguous. V shed 4 bases and J shed 4 bases, with 10 bases lying between them. CDR1 and CDR2 (germline): SGHRS, YFSETQ. The CDR3 runs 13 residues. This CDR3 reads CASSREASDTQYF. CDR3 sequence (DNA): TGCGCCAGCAGCCGCGAGGCCTCAGATACGCAGTATTTT.

The chain uses TRBV18 and TRBJ2-1; 7 nucleotides agree with TRBD1. Germline trimming cut 2 bases from V and 13 bases from J; bases unmatched to any gene: 8. The CDR3 consists of 13 residues. Germline V gives CDR1 KGHSH, CDR2 LQKENI. CDR3: CASSPGEGASQFF. The CDR3 nucleotides are TGTGCCAGCTCACCAGGTGAGGGGGCTTCCCAGTTCTTC.

The chain couples TRBV4-1 to TRBJ2-7; 9 bases match TRBD2. The CDR3 length is 14 residues. In germline, CDR1 is MGHRA, CDR2 YSYEKL. V shed 4 bases, J shed 2 bases, and the junction held 3 bases outside the gene matches. The CDR3 region is CASSLLAGTYEQYF. The CDR3 DNA reads TGCGCCAGCAGCCTCCTAGCGGGGACCTACGAGCAGTACTTC.

The chain carries TRBV30 and TRBJ2-7; TRBD1 matches 11 bases. The CDR3 length is 14 residues. Germline CDR1 GTSNPN, CDR2 SVGIG (reference sequence). With 4 bases clipped from V and 3 bases from J, the junction kept 5 bases outside the gene matches. CDR3 bases: TGTGCCTGGACAGGACAGGGGGCTATCTACGAGCAGTACTTC. The encoded protein is CAWTGQGAIYEQYF.

In the case of this clone: The junction departs from germline at one end; a sequencing error may be responsible. The rearrangement links TRBV7-7 to TRBJ1-3; weak D call: TRBD1 (5 bases). The CDR3 length is 18 residues. Germline V CDR1 and CDR2: SSHAT, FNYEAQ (reference sequence). The CDR3 DNA is TGTGCTAGCAGCCCAGGGTTTACCCCAAGAGTCTCTGGAAACACCATATATTTT. Amino acids: CASSPGFTPRVSGNTIYF.

With regard to this clone: The same CDR3 arises from other DNA sequences in this sample as well. The rearrangement uses TRBV15 and TRBJ2-3, with 11 nucleotides matching TRBD1. The V gene's germline CDR1 is LNHNV and CDR2 YYDKDF (reference sequence). V shed 1 base, J shed 4 bases, and the junction held 4 bases outside the gene matches. The CDR3 runs 16 residues. CDR3 DNA sequence: TGTGCCACCAGCAGAGGAAGGGACAGGGGGGCAGATACGCAGTATTTT. This translates into CATSRGRDRGADTQYF.

The rearrangement links TRBV19 to TRBJ1-1, with D uncertain. The CDR3 totals 14 residues. V was pared by 9 bases and J by 3 bases, with 17 bases between. CDR1 is LNHDA and CDR2 is SQIVND in the germline V gene (reference sequence). The CDR3 coding sequence is TGTGCCAGCCCTGGGCCGCGGGCGGACACTGAAGCTTTCTTT. As protein: CASPGPRADTEAFF.

The J gene is TRBJ1-5, the V gene TRBV7-2; 7 positions match TRBD1. The CDR3 contains 14 residues. Germline V gene lookup returns CDR1 SGHTA and CDR2 FQGNSA. With V trimmed by 5 bases and J by 0 bases, 1 base remained unmatched. This CDR3 reads CASSDRVSNQPQHF. CDR3 nucleotide sequence: TGTGCCAGCAGCGACAGGGTTAGCAATCAGCCCCAGCATTTT.

The CDR3 region is CASSPSGTGTLQPQHF. In DNA form, the CDR3 reads TGTGCCAGCTCACCATCCGGGACAGGGACTCTCCAGCCCCAGCATTTT. The chain combines TRBV18 with TRBJ1-5; 9 positions match TRBD1. Germline V gene lookup returns CDR1 KGHSH and CDR2 LQKENI. V dropped 2 bases and J dropped 7; count of bases not matched to a gene: 9. CDR3 size: 16 residues.

The gene calls are TRBV2 and TRBJ2-2, with 9 bases fitting TRBD2. The CDR3 covers 16 residues. V lost 2 bases and J lost 4; bases outside the gene matches: 5. CDR1 is SNHLY and CDR2 is FYNNEI in the germline V gene. CDR3 nucleotides: TGTGCCAGCAGTGAAACGGGACTAGCTGGCACCGGGGAGCTGTTTTTT. Translation: CASSETGLAGTGELFF.

The rearrangement uses TRBV5-6 and TRBJ1-4; 7 bases are a match to TRBD1. Trimming took 4 bases from V and 9 from J; bases not matched to a gene: 12. Germline V lookup: CDR1 SGHDT, CDR2 YYEEEE. This CDR3 has 15 residues. The CDR3: CASSGRQGTLQKLFF. Written as DNA, the CDR3 is TGTGCCAGCAGCGGCCGACAGGGCACCCTGCAAAAACTGTTTTTT.

The chain links TRBV28 to TRBJ2-7; 8 bases map to TRBD2. The CDR3 spans 14 residues. With V trimmed by 4 bases and J by 2 bases, 4 bases remained unmatched. Germline CDR1 MDHEN, CDR2 SYDVKM. The CDR3 DNA sequence: TGTGCCAGCAGTTCGCTCGGGGGGGCCTACGAGCAGTACTTC. It is translated as CASSSLGGAYEQYF.

The chain is built from TRBV2 and TRBJ1-1; D not certain. Trimming removed 6 bases at V and 5 bases at J, with 7 bases between. This CDR3 is 11 amino acids long. Germline V gene lookup returns CDR1 SNHLY and CDR2 FYNNEI. CDR3 nucleotide sequence: TGTGCCAGCAGGGAGGGTACTGAAGCTTTCTTT. It specifies CASREGTEAFF.

The chain uses TRBV28 and TRBJ2-7; a possible D gene is TRBD2 (6 bases). The germline gives CDR1 MDHEN, CDR2 SYDVKM. V shed 4 bases and J shed 7 bases, with 14 bases lying between them. CDR3 length: 13 residues. The CDR3 DNA reads TGTGCCAGCAGTTCGGGACTGTCTTTTGAGCAGTACTTC. This gives the protein CASSSGLSFEQYF.

The chain links TRBV5-4 to TRBJ1-2; 11 bases are a match to TRBD1. Looked up from germline, CDR1 is SGHNT and CDR2 is YYREEE (reference sequence). CDR3 length equals 15 residues. J gave up 9 bases and V 1 base, and 8 bases lay outside the gene matches. The CDR3, as DNA: TGTGCCAGCAGCTTGACCGGGACAGGGGGATCGAGCTACACCTTC. This gives the protein CASSLTGTGGSSYTF.

The chain has TRBV5-1 and TRBJ2-1; 9 bases match TRBD2. The CDR3 has 16 amino acids. The ends lost 0 bases at V and 2 bases at J; junction bases unmatched: 3. Germline-derived CDR1 and CDR2 are SGHRS and YFSETQ. The CDR3 sequence: CASSLAGGRAYNEQFF. Written as DNA, the CDR3 is TGCGCCAGCAGCTTGGCCGGCGGGAGGGCCTACAATGAGCAGTTCTTC.

The chain couples TRBV7-9 to TRBJ1-4; D unresolved. The CDR3 extends over 14 amino acids. Between the trimmed V and J ends, which lost 3 bases and 7 bases, there was a span of 12 bases. Germline V gene data show CDR1 as SEHNR and CDR2 as FQNEAQ (reference sequence). The CDR3 loop is CASSLGGTGEKLFF. In DNA, the CDR3 is TGTGCCAGCAGCTTGGGAGGTACTGGTGAAAAACTGTTTTTT. The full variable domain, in which reference TRBV7-9 and TRBJ1-4 provide the parts outside the CDR3, is DTGVSQNPRHKITKRGQNVTFRCDPISEHNRLYWYRQTLGQGPEFLTYFQNEAQLEKSRLLSDRFSAERPKGSFSTLEIQRTEQGDSAMYLCASSLGGTGEKLFFGSGTQLSVL.

The rearrangement joins TRBV6-1 to TRBJ1-5; weak D call: TRBD1 (5 bases). The CDR3 runs to 14 residues. CDR1 and CDR2 from the germline V gene are MNHNS and SASEGT. Trimming cost V 5 bases and J 0 bases, with 8 bases left between them. Here the CDR3 reads CASSHRFSNQPQHF. As DNA, the CDR3 is TGTGCCAGCAGTCACAGGTTTAGCAATCAGCCCCAGCATTTT.

The rearrangement uses TRBV6-5 and TRBJ2-1; D remains unclear. The CDR3 loop spans 15 amino acids. CDR1 and CDR2 (germline): MNHEY, SVGAGI. Trimming left V 2 bases short and J 5 bases short, with 13 bases between. This CDR3 reads CASSYDGDNDNEQFF. The CDR3 nucleotides read TGTGCCAGCAGTTACGATGGTGACAATGACAATGAGCAGTTCTTC.

The chain is built from TRBV5-4 and TRBJ1-4; 7 bases line up with TRBD1. The trim removed 0 bases at V and 5 bases at J, leaving 7 bases unmatched. Germline V CDR1 and CDR2: SGHNT, YYREEE (reference sequence). This CDR3 has 16 residues. The CDR3 DNA sequence: TGTGCCAGCAGCTTGGGGGCAGGGGGGATCAATGAAAAACTGTTTTTT. Translating gives CASSLGAGGINEKLFF.

The chain has TRBV29-1 and TRBJ2-2; D might be TRBD2 (6 bases). Between the trimmed V and J ends, which lost 4 bases and 6 bases, there was a span of 24 bases. The CDR3 consists of 17 residues. Per germline, CDR1 SQVTM and CDR2 ANQGSEA. CDR3: CSVGRSLAGRGPGELFF. In DNA, the CDR3 is TGCAGCGTTGGGCGATCTTTGGCGGGACGAGGCCCCGGGGAGCTGTTTTTT.

This CDR3 is CASSARQAGGANVLTF. The CDR3 region has the DNA TGTGCCAGCAGCGCACGACAGGCAGGAGGGGCCAACGTCCTGACTTTC. This chain connects TRBV7-8 to TRBJ2-6, with a tentative D call TRBD1 (6 bases). The CDR3 runs 16 residues. The V and J ends lost 5 bases and 4 bases respectively, with 15 bases between them. The germline CDR1 and CDR2 sequences are SGHVS and FQNEAQ. Full variable domain (outside the CDR3, taken from reference TRBV7-8 and TRBJ2-6): GAGVSQSPRYKVAKRGQDVALRCDPISGHVSLFWYQQALGQGPEFLTYFQNEAQLDKSGLPSDRFFAERPEGSVSTLKIQRTQQEDSAVYLCASSARQAGGANVLTFGAGSRLTVL.

CDR3 region: CAIRTGLAGGYEQYF. As DNA, the CDR3 is TGTGCCATCAGGACGGGACTAGCGGGAGGTTACGAGCAGTACTTC. J is TRBJ2-5 and V is TRBV10-3; 15 positions agree with TRBD2. The last part of the DNA fits TRBJ2-7 better; the J call may be wrong. This CDR3 contains 15 residues. Germline assignment: CDR1 ENHRY and CDR2 SYGVKD.

V is TRBV6-1 and J is TRBJ1-3; D unresolved. V gave up 4 bases and J gave up 15 bases, with 13 bases separating them. Germline V gene data show CDR1 as MNHNS and CDR2 as SASEGT. The CDR3 sequence is 11 residues long. CDR3 region: CASSVYQAKYF. The CDR3 DNA is TGTGCCAGCAGTGTATACCAGGCTAAATATTTT.